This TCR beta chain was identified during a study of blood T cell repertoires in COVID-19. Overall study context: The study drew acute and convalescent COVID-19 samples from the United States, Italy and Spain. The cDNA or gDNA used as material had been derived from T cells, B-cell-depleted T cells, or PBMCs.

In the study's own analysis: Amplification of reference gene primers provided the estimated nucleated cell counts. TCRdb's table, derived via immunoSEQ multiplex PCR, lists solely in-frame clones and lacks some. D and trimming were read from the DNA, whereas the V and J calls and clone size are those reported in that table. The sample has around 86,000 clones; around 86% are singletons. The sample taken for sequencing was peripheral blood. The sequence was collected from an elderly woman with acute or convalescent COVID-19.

The CDR3 sequence: CASSPRTGEDEQFF. CDR3 nucleotides: TGTGCCAGCAGCCCTCGGACAGGGGAAGATGAGCAGTTCTTC. The chain employs TRBV7-8 and TRBJ2-1; 9 nucleotides match TRBD1. The CDR3 has 14 residues. Unmatched junction bases numbered 7, after V lost 5 bases and J lost 8 bases. Germline values: CDR1 SGHVS, CDR2 FQNEAQ.